A single TCR beta chain is shown here with its context. Antigen unknown. The record originates from a study of cytomegalovirus exposure and HLA in healthy donors. PCR primers comprised 60 Vbeta and 13 Jbeta primers. Some clones are missing from TCRdb's copy, which holds only in-frame ones; the method was immunoSEQ multiplex PCR. The sample lists roughly 120,000 clones, 80% to 90% occurring once. The V and J ends lost 6 bases and 8 bases respectively, with 19 bases between them. The CDR3 runs to 15 residues. Germline CDR1 reads LNHNV; CDR2 reads YYDKDF (reference sequence). Regarding the study as a whole: Generally TCR sequences proved uncommon, though certain public TCRs appeared in numerous donors. A later analysis reportedly found fewer N-insertions in an Asian-associated ancestry cluster than the roughly 670-donor mean.

The chain uses TRBV15 and TRBJ1-4; no clear D gene. What was sequenced was PBMCs. The sequence came from a male donor in good health and CMV-seropositive. This CDR3 reads CATRGATSPREKLFF. The CDR3 nucleotides read TGTGCCACCAGGGGTGCCACTTCCCCGCGGGAAAAACTGTTTTTT.